A single sample is the source of the 14 T cell receptor beta chains below, sequenced in a study of T cell repertoires in cytomegalovirus infection. Each CDR3 protein is one row after TCRdb ran MiXCR on the reads. This table has hundreds of thousands of distinct CDR3 sequences, roughly a third appearing once. The sample comprised PBMCs. All receptors derive from a human donor in good health (CMV status not recorded). Some clones in this sample may be carry-over from other donors' samples.

This chain joins TRBV4-1 and TRBJ2-7; 7 bases line up with TRBD2. Germline assignment: CDR1 MGHRA and CDR2 YSYEKL. The J segment lost 0 bases and the V segment lost 1 base, leaving 3 bases of the junction unmatched. The CDR3 runs to 15 residues. The CDR3 region is CASSQGSGASYEQYF. CDR3 in DNA: TGCGCCAGCAGCCAAGGAAGCGGGGCCTCCTACGAGCAGTACTTC.

J is TRBJ2-1 and V is TRBV6-5; D perhaps matches TRBD1 (5 bases). Trimming removed 8 bases at V and 3 bases at J, with 11 bases between. Germline V CDR1 and CDR2: MNHEY, SVGAGI. The CDR3 is 13 residues long. The CDR3 region has the DNA TGTGCCAGCTTTTCCAGGGTCTACAATGAGCAGTTCTTC. The encoded protein is CASFSRVYNEQFF.

Points on this clonotype: Possible read error: a much larger clone is one base away. A read error is likely, as this CDR3 ends without the conserved phenylalanine or tryptophan. The V gene is TRBV7-6, the J gene TRBJ2-1; 13 bases are shared with TRBD2. Germline lookup yields CDR1 SGHVS and CDR2 FNYEAQ. CDR3 size: 15 residues. V lost 3 bases, J lost 10 bases, and 6 bases stayed unmatched. The CDR3 region is CASSFTSGGVGEQFL. In DNA form, the CDR3 reads TGTGCCAGCAGCTTTACTAGCGGGGGGGTAGGCGAGCAGTTCTTA.

This clonotype was picked up a small number of times. J is TRBJ1-3 and V is TRBV4-1; 8 bases fit TRBD1. CDR1 is MGHRA, CDR2 YSYEKL, per germline. With V trimmed by 1 base and J by 2 bases, 13 bases remained unmatched. This CDR3 has 19 amino acids. As DNA, the CDR3 is TGCGCCAGCAGCCAAGTTTCGACAGGGGAAGGCTTAGCTGGAAACACCATATATTTT. This gives the protein CASSQVSTGEGLAGNTIYF.

The chain recombines TRBV11-1 with TRBJ1-1, with D possibly being TRBD1 (6 bases). The V gene's germline CDR1 is SGHAT and CDR2 FQDESV (reference sequence). This CDR3 is 15 amino acids long. With 6 bases removed from V and 0 bases from J, the gap between germline ends came to 14 bases. Written as DNA, the CDR3 is TGTGCCAGCAGGTTACGACAGGTTTTGAACACTGAAGCTTTCTTT. Protein: CASRLRQVLNTEAFF.

This clonotype has just a few counts. The CDR3 here is CASRRSGGASNEQFF. The CDR3 coding sequence is TGCGCCAGCCGCAGAAGCGGGGGGGCCTCCAATGAGCAGTTCTTC. The rearrangement links TRBV4-3 to TRBJ2-1; 10 bases fit TRBD2. V trimming: 8 bases; J trimming: 6 bases; junction bases outside the gene matches: 10. The germline V gene has CDR1 LGHNA and CDR2 YSLEER. This CDR3 comprises 15 residues.

This clonotype was seen only a few times. The rearrangement uses TRBV12-3 or TRBV12-4 and TRBJ2-1, with D unclear. The CDR3 is 10 amino acids. Deletions cut 4 bases from V and 9 bases from J, with 4 bases between. In DNA form, the CDR3 reads TGTGCCAGCAGTTCCGGTGAGCAGTTCTTC. Translation gives CASSSGEQFF.

Concerning this clonotype itself: A much larger clonotype is one base distant, so this may be a read error. Given the absence of the conserved phenylalanine or tryptophan at the CDR3 end, a read error is likely. The chain has TRBV7-6 and TRBJ2-1; 13 bases map to TRBD2. V dropped 5 bases and J dropped 0; count of bases not matched to a gene: 4. The germline V gene encodes CDR1 SGHVS and CDR2 FNYEAQ. The CDR3 consists of 17 residues. The CDR3 nucleotides read TGTGCCAGCAGCCCGAGGACTAGCGGGGGCTCCTACAATGAGCAGTTCTTA. Protein product: CASSPRTSGGSYNEQFL.

This clonotype was counted ten times or more. The gene calls are TRBV6-2 or TRBV6-3 and TRBJ2-1, with 10 nucleotides matching TRBD2. Germline CDR1 reads MNHEY; CDR2 reads SVGEGT. J gave up 0 bases and V 2 bases, and 10 bases lay outside the gene matches. The CDR3 sequence is 19 residues long. The DNA for the CDR3 is TGTGCCAGCAGTTACCGGCTAGCGGGGGAAGCGAGCTCCTACAATGAGCAGTTCTTC. Protein product: CASSYRLAGEASSYNEQFF.

This clonotype came up a few times. The chain joins TRBV12-3 or TRBV12-4 to TRBJ2-7; D remains unclear. Between the trimmed V and J ends, which lost 8 bases and 6 bases, there was a span of 23 bases. This CDR3 has 15 residues. In nucleotides, the CDR3 is TGTGCCAGCGGTCTCACAGTAGCCGGATGGGGCGAGCAGTACTTC. This encodes CASGLTVAGWGEQYF.

The CDR3 coding sequence is TGTGCCAGCAGATGGGGTAGAGCGGGGGGGCCGTACGAGCAGTACTTC. Its protein is CASRWGRAGGPYEQYF. The chain recombines TRBV6-5 with TRBJ2-7, with 10 bases identical to TRBD2. Germline trimming cut 6 bases from V and 4 bases from J; bases unmatched to any gene: 12. Germline CDR1 MNHEY, CDR2 SVGAGI. CDR3 length equals 16 residues.

V and J are TRBV7-8 and TRBJ1-3, with unresolved D. Trimming removed 1 base at V and 0 bases at J, with 4 bases between. In germline, CDR1 is SGHVS, CDR2 FQNEAQ. The CDR3 extends over 14 amino acids. CDR3 residues: CASSLEDSGNTIYF. DNA of the CDR3: TGTGCCAGCAGCTTAGAGGACTCTGGAAACACCATATATTTT.

The rearrangement joins TRBV7-6 to TRBJ1-1; D is possibly TRBD1 (6 bases). CDR1 is SGHVS, CDR2 FNYEAQ, per germline. V lost 5 bases to trimming and J lost 7 bases, with 11 bases between them. There are 12 residues in the CDR3. The CDR3 sequence: CASSPRGLEAFF. The DNA for the CDR3 is TGTGCCAGCAGCCCCAGGGGCCTTGAAGCTTTCTTT. The full variable domain, rest sourced from reference TRBV7-6 and TRBJ1-1, is GAGVSQSPRYKVTKRGQDVALRCDPISGHVSLYWYRQALGQGPEFLTYFNYEAQQDKSGLPNDRFSAERPEGSISTLTIQRTEQRDSAMYRCASSPRGLEAFFGQGTRLTVV.

The chain combines TRBV7-9 with TRBJ1-1; possibly TRBD1 for D (6 bases). This CDR3 is built from 12 residues. Trimming pared 5 bases from V and 11 bases from J, leaving 15 bases between. Germline-derived CDR1 and CDR2 are SEHNR and FQNEAQ (reference sequence). CDR3 bases: TGTGCCAGCAGCGGACAGCCTGTCGGGGCTTTCTTT. Amino acids: CASSGQPVGAFF.